The rows below give T cell receptor beta chains drawn from one sample of a study of cytomegalovirus exposure and HLA in healthy donors. Only in-frame clones appear in the TCRdb table, and some are missing; sequencing was by immunoSEQ multiplex PCR. The data hold tens of thousands of clones, with over 60% observed a single time. Sequencing used PBMCs. The source of these receptors is a man aged 30 to 45 in good health and CMV-seronegative. Each CDR3 is given with its conserved first and last residue. D genes are given only for firm matches. The size of a clone is reported for some rows only, either as once, few or many, or as a class for expanded clones.

size: -; J: TRBJ1-2; D: -; V: TRBV6-5; CDR3: CASTRDSNYGYTF; DNA: TGTGCCAGCACAAGAGATTCCAACTATGGCTACACCTTC
size: once; J: TRBJ1-4; D: TRBD1; V: TRBV4-1; CDR3: CASSQEDREKEKLFF; DNA: TGCGCCAGCAGCCAAGAGGACAGGGAAAAAGAAAAACTGTTTTTT
size: -; J: TRBJ2-1; D: TRBD1; V: TRBV4-1; CDR3: CASSQLPGQGASEQFF; DNA: TGCGCCAGCAGCCAACTACCGGGACAGGGGGCGAGTGAGCAGTTCTTC
size: -; J: TRBJ1-2; D: -; V: TRBV27; CDR3: CASSWGPGPGYGYTF; DNA: TGTGCCAGCAGTTGGGGGCCGGGACCGGGCTATGGCTACACCTTC
size: -; J: TRBJ2-6; D: -; V: TRBV7-2; CDR3: CASSYSGGAGANVLTF; DNA: TGTGCCAGCAGCTACTCAGGCGGGGCTGGGGCCAACGTCCTGACTTTC
size: -; J: TRBJ1-1; D: TRBD1; V: TRBV6-1; CDR3: CASSEYDRGSTEAFF; DNA: TGTGCCAGCAGCGAATACGACAGGGGCAGTACTGAAGCTTTCTTT
size: -; J: TRBJ1-1; D: -; V: TRBV4-3; CDR3: CASSQDQGMNTEAFF; DNA: TGCGCCAGCAGCCAAGATCAGGGGATGAACACTGAAGCTTTCTTT
size: -; J: TRBJ1-5; D: -; V: TRBV5-1; CDR3: CASSLGGSLNNQPQHF; DNA: TGCGCCAGCAGCTTGGGAGGCAGCTTGAACAATCAGCCCCAGCATTTT
size: few; J: TRBJ2-7; D: -; V: TRBV6-1; CDR3: CASSVGDISYEQYF; DNA: TGTGCCAGCAGTGTTGGGGACATCTCCTACGAGCAGTACTTC
size: -; J: TRBJ2-1; D: -; V: TRBV18; CDR3: CASSPPRTERNNEQFF; DNA: TGTGCCAGCTCACCACCGAGGACAGAGCGAAACAATGAGCAGTTCTTC
size: -; J: TRBJ2-7; D: TRBD1; V: TRBV2; CDR3: CASSGQGQPYEQYF; DNA: TGTGCCAGCAGCGGACAGGGGCAACCCTACGAGCAGTACTTC
size: -; J: TRBJ1-5; D: -; V: TRBV7-7; CDR3: CASSGDSNQPQHF; DNA: TGTGCTAGCAGCGGGGACTCCAATCAGCCCCAGCATTTT
size: -; J: TRBJ2-2; D: -; V: TRBV7-2; CDR3: CASSRGTTNTGELFF; DNA: TGTGCCAGCAGTAGGGGGACTACTAACACCGGGGAGCTGTTTTTT
size: -; J: TRBJ1-2; D: -; V: TRBV19; CDR3: CASTSEDRGYTF; DNA: TGTGCCAGTACCTCCGAGGACAGAGGCTACACCTTC
size: -; J: TRBJ2-2; D: TRBD2; V: TRBV6-5; CDR3: CASSYEAGAIGELFF; DNA: TGTGCCAGCAGTTACGAGGCGGGAGCGATCGGGGAGCTGTTTTTT
size: -; J: TRBJ2-7; D: TRBD1; V: TRBV5-6; CDR3: CASSLSQGVYEQYF; DNA: TGTGCCAGCAGCTTGTCGCAGGGGGTCTACGAGCAGTACTTC
size: -; J: TRBJ2-2; D: TRBD2; V: TRBV18; CDR3: CASSPRGRLDTGELFF; DNA: TGTGCCAGCTCACCACGCGGGAGATTGGACACCGGGGAGCTGTTTTTT
size: -; J: TRBJ1-5; D: -; V: TRBV27; CDR3: CASSLDRGNQPQHF; DNA: TGTGCCAGCAGTTTAGACAGAGGCAATCAGCCCCAGCATTTT
size: -; J: TRBJ2-7; D: -; V: TRBV15; CDR3: CATSRDPGTLEQYF; DNA: TGTGCCACCAGCAGAGATCCAGGAACCCTCGAGCAGTACTTC
size: -; J: TRBJ1-2; D: TRBD1; V: TRBV5-1; CDR3: CASSAGQGADGYTF; DNA: TGCGCCAGCAGCGCGGGACAGGGGGCGGATGGCTACACCTTC
size: -; J: TRBJ2-7; D: TRBD1; V: TRBV5-4; CDR3: CASSPGTGYTAYEQYF; DNA: TGTGCCAGCAGCCCTGGGACAGGGTATACCGCCTACGAGCAGTACTTC
size: -; J: TRBJ1-1; D: -; V: TRBV19; CDR3: CASRQSFEAFF; DNA: TGTGCCAGTAGACAGAGCTTTGAAGCTTTCTTT